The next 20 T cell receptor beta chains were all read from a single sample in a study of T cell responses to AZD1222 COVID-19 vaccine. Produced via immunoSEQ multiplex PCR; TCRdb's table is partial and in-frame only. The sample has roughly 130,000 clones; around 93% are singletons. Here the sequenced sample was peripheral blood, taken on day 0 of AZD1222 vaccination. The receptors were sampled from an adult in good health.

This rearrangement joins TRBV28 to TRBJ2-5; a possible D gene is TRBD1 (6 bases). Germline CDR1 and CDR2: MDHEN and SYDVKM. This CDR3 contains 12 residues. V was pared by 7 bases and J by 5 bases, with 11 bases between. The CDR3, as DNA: TGTGCCAGCAAAAGGGGGTACGAGACCCAGTACTTC. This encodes CASKRGYETQYF.

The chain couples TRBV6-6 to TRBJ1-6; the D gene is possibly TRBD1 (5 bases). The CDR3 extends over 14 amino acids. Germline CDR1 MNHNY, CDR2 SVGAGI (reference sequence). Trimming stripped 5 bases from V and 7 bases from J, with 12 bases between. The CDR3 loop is CASSPGMGNSPLHF. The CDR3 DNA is TGTGCCAGCAGTCCAGGGATGGGGAATTCACCCCTCCACTTT.

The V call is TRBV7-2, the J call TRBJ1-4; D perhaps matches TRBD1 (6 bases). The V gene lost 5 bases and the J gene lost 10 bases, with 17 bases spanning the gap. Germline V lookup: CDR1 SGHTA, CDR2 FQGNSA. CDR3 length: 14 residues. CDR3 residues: CASSPMTGQVKLFF. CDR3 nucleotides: TGTGCCAGCAGCCCCATGACAGGTCAAGTAAAACTGTTTTTT.

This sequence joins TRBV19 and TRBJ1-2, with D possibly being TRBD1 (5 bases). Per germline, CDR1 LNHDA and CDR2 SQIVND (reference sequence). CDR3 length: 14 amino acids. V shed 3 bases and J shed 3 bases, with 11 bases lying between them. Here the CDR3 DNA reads TGTGCCAGTAGTATGGGGAGGGGAGACTATGGCTACACCTTC. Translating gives CASSMGRGDYGYTF.

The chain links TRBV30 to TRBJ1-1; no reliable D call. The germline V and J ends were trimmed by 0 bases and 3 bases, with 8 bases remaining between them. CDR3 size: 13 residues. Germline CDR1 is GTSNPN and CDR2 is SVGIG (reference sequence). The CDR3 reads CAWSVTLDTEAFF. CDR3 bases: TGTGCCTGGAGTGTCACCCTCGACACTGAAGCTTTCTTT. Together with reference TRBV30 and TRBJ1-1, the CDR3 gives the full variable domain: SQTIHQWPATLVQPVGSPLSLECTVEGTSNPNLYWYRQAAGRGLQLLFYSVGIGQISSEVPQNLSASRPQDRQFILSSKKLLLSDSGFYLCAWSVTLDTEAFFGQGTRLTVV.

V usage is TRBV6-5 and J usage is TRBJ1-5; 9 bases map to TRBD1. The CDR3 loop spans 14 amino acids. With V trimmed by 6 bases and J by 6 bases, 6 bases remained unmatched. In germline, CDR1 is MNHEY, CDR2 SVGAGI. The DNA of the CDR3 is TGTGCCAGCAGCCTCCGACAGGGGGGTCAGCCCCAGCATTTT. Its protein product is CASSLRQGGQPQHF.

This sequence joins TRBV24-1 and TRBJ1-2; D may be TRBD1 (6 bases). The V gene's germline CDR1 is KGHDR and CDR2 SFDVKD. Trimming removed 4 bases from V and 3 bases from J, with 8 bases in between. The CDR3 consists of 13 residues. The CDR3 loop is CATSEGADYGYTF. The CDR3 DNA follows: TGTGCCACCAGTGAGGGGGCGGACTATGGCTACACCTTC.

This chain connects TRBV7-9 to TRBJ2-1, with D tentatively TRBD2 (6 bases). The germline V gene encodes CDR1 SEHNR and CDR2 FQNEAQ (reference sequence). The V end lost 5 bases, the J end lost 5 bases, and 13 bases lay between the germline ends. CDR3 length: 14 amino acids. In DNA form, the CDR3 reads TGTGCCAGCAGCCCATCGACGGGGGACAATGAGCAGTTCTTC. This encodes CASSPSTGDNEQFF.

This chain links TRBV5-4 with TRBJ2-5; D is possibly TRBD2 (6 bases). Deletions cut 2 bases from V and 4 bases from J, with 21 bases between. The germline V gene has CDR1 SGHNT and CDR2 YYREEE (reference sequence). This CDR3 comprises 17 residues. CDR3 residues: CASSLPGRGPAGETQYF. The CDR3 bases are TGTGCCAGCAGCTTACCCGGGCGGGGCCCGGCAGGAGAGACCCAGTACTTC.

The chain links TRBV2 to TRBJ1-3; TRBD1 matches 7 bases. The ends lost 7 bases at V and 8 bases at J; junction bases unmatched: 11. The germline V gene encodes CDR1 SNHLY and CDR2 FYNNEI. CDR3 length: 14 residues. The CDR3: CASKIGQASDTIYF. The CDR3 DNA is TGTGCCAGCAAGATCGGACAGGCCAGTGACACCATATATTTT.

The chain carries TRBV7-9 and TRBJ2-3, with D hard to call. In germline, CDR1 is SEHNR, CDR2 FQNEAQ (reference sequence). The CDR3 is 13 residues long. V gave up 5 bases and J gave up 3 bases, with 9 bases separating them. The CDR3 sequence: CASSLIGTDTQYF. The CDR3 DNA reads TGTGCCAGCAGCCTCATCGGTACAGATACGCAGTATTTT. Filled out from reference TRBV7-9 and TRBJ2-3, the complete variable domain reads DTGVSQNPRHKITKRGQNVTFRCDPISEHNRLYWYRQTLGQGPEFLTYFQNEAQLEKSRLLSDRFSAERPKGSFSTLEIQRTEQGDSAMYLCASSLIGTDTQYFGPGTRLTVL.

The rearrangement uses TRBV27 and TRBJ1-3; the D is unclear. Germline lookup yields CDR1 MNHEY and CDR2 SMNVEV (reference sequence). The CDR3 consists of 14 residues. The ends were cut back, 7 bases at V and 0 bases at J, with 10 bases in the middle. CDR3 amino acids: CASMREYSGNTIYF. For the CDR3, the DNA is TGTGCCAGCATGCGGGAATACTCTGGAAACACCATATATTTT.

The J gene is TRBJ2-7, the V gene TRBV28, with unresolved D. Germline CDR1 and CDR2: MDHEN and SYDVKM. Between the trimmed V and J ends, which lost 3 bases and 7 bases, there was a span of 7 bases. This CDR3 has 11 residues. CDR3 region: CASSFTREQYF. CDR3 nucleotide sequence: TGTGCCAGCAGTTTCACAAGGGAGCAGTACTTC. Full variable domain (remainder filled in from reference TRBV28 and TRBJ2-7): DVKVTQSSRYLVKRTGEKVFLECVQDMDHENMFWYRQDPGLGLRLIYFSYDVKMKEKGDIPEGYSVSREKKERFSLILESASTNQTSMYLCASSFTREQYFGPGTRLTVT.

The CDR3 DNA follows: TGCGCCAGCAGCTGGGCCCCAATGCTTGGGGAGCTGTTTTTT. Protein: CASSWAPMLGELFF. V is TRBV5-1 and J is TRBJ2-2, with unresolved D. This CDR3 contains 14 residues. The V and J ends lost 3 bases and 8 bases respectively, with 14 bases between them. CDR1 SGHRS and CDR2 YFSETQ come from the germline V gene. The full variable domain, in which reference TRBV5-1 and TRBJ2-2 provide the parts outside the CDR3, is KAGVTQTPRYLIKTRGQQVTLSCSPISGHRSVSWYQQTPGQGLQFLFEYFSETQRNKGNFPGRFSGRQFSNSRSEMNVSTLELGDSALYLCASSWAPMLGELFFGEGSRLTVL.

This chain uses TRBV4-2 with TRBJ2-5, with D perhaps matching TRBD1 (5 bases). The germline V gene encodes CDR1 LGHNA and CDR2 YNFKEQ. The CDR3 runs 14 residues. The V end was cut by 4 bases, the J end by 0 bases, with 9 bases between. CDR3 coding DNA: TGTGCCAGCAGCCTTCTAGGGGACCAAGAGACCCAGTACTTC. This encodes CASSLLGDQETQYF.

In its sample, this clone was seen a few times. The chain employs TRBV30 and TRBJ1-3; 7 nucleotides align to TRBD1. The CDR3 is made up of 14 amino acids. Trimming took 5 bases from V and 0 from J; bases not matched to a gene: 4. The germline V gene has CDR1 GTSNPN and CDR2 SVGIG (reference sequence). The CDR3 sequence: CAWAGQNSGNTIYF. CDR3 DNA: TGTGCCTGGGCGGGACAGAACTCTGGAAACACCATATATTTT.

The CDR3 protein is CASSTYKSSYNEQFF. CDR3 bases: TGTGCCAGCAGCACTTACAAGAGCTCCTACAATGAGCAGTTCTTC. The chain uses TRBV7-3 and TRBJ2-1, with D uncertain. The CDR3 runs 15 residues. CDR1 is SGHTA and CDR2 is FQGTGA in the germline V gene. V lost 5 bases, J lost 0 bases, and 11 bases lay in between.

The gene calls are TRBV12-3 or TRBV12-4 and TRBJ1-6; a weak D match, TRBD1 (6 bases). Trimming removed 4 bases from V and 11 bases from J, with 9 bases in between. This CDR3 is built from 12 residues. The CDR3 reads CASSSPGAPLHF. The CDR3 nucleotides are TGTGCCAGCAGTTCCCCAGGGGCACCCCTCCACTTT.

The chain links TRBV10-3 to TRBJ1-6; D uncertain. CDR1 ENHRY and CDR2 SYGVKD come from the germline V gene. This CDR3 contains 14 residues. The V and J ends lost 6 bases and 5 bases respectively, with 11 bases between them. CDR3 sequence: CAISPDGNNSPLHF. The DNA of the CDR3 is TGTGCCATCAGCCCTGACGGCAATAATTCACCCCTCCACTTT.

The CDR3 loop is CASSLRLADLYNEQFF. The CDR3 nucleotides read TGCGCCAGCAGCCTCCGACTAGCGGACCTCTACAATGAGCAGTTCTTC. The chain recombines TRBV5-1 with TRBJ2-1, with TRBD2 matching 9 bases. The CDR3 runs to 16 residues. Germline CDR1 and CDR2: SGHRS and YFSETQ. V dropped 4 bases and J dropped 3; count of bases not matched to a gene: 8.